A selection of T cell receptor beta chains follows, all from one sample in a study of cytomegalovirus exposure and HLA in healthy donors. TCRdb keeps only in-frame clones here, not all; method: immunoSEQ multiplex PCR. The repertoire includes about 150,000 clones, around 80% of them detected once, and 2% to 2.5% sits in the top ten. Sequencing was carried out using PBMCs. These receptors were collected from a man in his thirties or forties in good health and CMV-seronegative. CDR3s include the opening cysteine and the closing phenylalanine or tryptophan. Fields, in order: V gene, J gene, clone size, D gene, CDR3 DNA, CDR3 protein. D genes are given only for firm matches. Not all rows give a size; the values are once, few, many and, for expanded clones, a class.

V: TRBV29-1
J: TRBJ2-1
size: once
D: TRBD1
DNA: TGCAGCGCAAACGGACAGGGGGCCTACAATGAGCAGTTCTTC
CDR3: CSANGQGAYNEQFF

V: TRBV5-1
J: TRBJ1-1
size: .
D: .
DNA: TGCGCCAGCAGCCAGGGACACGGGAACACTGAAGCTTTCTTT
CDR3: CASSQGHGNTEAFF

V: TRBV5-1
J: TRBJ2-1
size: .
D: TRBD1
DNA: TGCGCCAGCAGCTTGGGACAGGGTCTGGGGGACAATGAGCAGTTCTTC
CDR3: CASSLGQGLGDNEQFF

V: TRBV30
J: TRBJ1-1
size: .
D: .
DNA: TGTGCCTGGCGATGGGGGGAGGCCACTGAAGCTTTCTTT
CDR3: CAWRWGEATEAFF

V: TRBV7-2
J: TRBJ2-1
size: once
D: .
DNA: TGTGCCAGTTATAGCCAAGGTCTTCACAATGAGCAGTTCTTC
CDR3: CASYSQGLHNEQFF

V: TRBV7-9
J: TRBJ1-1
size: few
D: .
DNA: TGTGCCAGCAGCATTCAACCAGGTAATGAAGCTTTCTTT
CDR3: CASSIQPGNEAFF

V: TRBV27
J: TRBJ1-3
size: .
D: .
DNA: TGTGCCAGCAGTTTTGGACACCCTAACTCTGGAAACACCATATATTTT
CDR3: CASSFGHPNSGNTIYF

V: TRBV28
J: TRBJ1-2
size: .
D: .
DNA: TGTGCCAGCAGCCCCGTGGAGGGGCCAGGCTATGGCTACACCTTC
CDR3: CASSPVEGPGYGYTF

V: TRBV30
J: TRBJ2-7
size: .
D: .
DNA: TGTGCCTGGAGTCCGCAGACTTTCTACGAGCAGTACTTC
CDR3: CAWSPQTFYEQYF

V: TRBV27
J: TRBJ1-5
size: .
D: .
DNA: TGTGCCAGCAGTTACTCTCGGGCTTTCGGCGGGGCTGGGCAGCCCCAGCATTTT
CDR3: CASSYSRAFGGAGQPQHF

V: TRBV19
J: TRBJ2-7
size: .
D: TRBD2
DNA: TGTGCCAGTAGTATTACCCAGCGGGGCTACGAGCAGTACTTC
CDR3: CASSITQRGYEQYF

V: TRBV30
J: TRBJ1-1
size: .
D: .
DNA: TGTGCCTGGAGTCCTATAAGACTCACTGAAGCTTTCTTT
CDR3: CAWSPIRLTEAFF

V: TRBV5-1
J: TRBJ2-2
size: .
D: TRBD2
DNA: TGCGCCAGCAGCTTGGTCGGAAGCGGGAGGTTTTGGACCGGGGAGCTGTTTTTT
CDR3: CASSLVGSGRFWTGELFF

V: TRBV7-6
J: TRBJ1-2
size: .
D: TRBD1
DNA: TGTGCCAGCAGCTTGGGACCGGGACAGGGGCACTATGGCTACACCTTC
CDR3: CASSLGPGQGHYGYTF

V: TRBV7-9
J: TRBJ2-5
size: .
D: TRBD1
DNA: TGTGCCAGCAGCTTTTCTGAAACAGGGGGGACCCAGTACTTC
CDR3: CASSFSETGGTQYF

V: TRBV18
J: TRBJ2-1
size: .
D: TRBD2
DNA: TGTGCCAGCTCACCACCGGTCGCTAGCGGGATAGGTCGGGAGCAGTTCTTC
CDR3: CASSPPVASGIGREQFF

V: TRBV7-2
J: TRBJ2-1
size: .
D: TRBD2
DNA: TGTGCCAGCAGCCTGACTAGCGTCGACAATGAGCAGTTCTTC
CDR3: CASSLTSVDNEQFF

V: TRBV7-6
J: TRBJ2-7
size: .
D: TRBD1
DNA: TGTGCCAGCAGCCCGCGGACAGGGGGCGGCCACGAGCAGTACTTC
CDR3: CASSPRTGGGHEQYF

V: TRBV6-6
J: TRBJ2-3
size: .
D: .
DNA: TGTGCCAGCAGCCGATGGCAGGGTCAGGCAGATACGCAGTATTTT
CDR3: CASSRWQGQADTQYF

V: TRBV9
J: TRBJ2-3
size: .
D: TRBD1
DNA: TGTGCCAGCAGCCAGGGACAGGGCACAGATACGCAGTATTTT
CDR3: CASSQGQGTDTQYF

V: TRBV10-3
J: TRBJ2-5
size: .
D: TRBD2
DNA: TGTGCCATCAGTACTAGCGGGACCCAAGAGACCCAGTACTTC
CDR3: CAISTSGTQETQYF

V: TRBV18
J: TRBJ2-3
size: .
D: .
DNA: TGTGCCAGCTCACGATGGGACTCTCTCACAGATACGCAGTATTTT
CDR3: CASSRWDSLTDTQYF

V: TRBV11-2
J: TRBJ1-2
size: few
D: TRBD1
DNA: TGTGCCAGCAGCCTCTCCGGGACAGGGGCCTACTATGGCTACACCTTC
CDR3: CASSLSGTGAYYGYTF

V: TRBV29-1
J: TRBJ2-2
size: .
D: TRBD1
DNA: TGCAGCGTTGAGAAGGGGGCAATCCCCGGGGAGCTGTTTTTT
CDR3: CSVEKGAIPGELFF

V: TRBV27
J: TRBJ2-7
size: .
D: TRBD2
DNA: TGTGCCAGCAGTCCCTCCGGGACTAGCGGATTCTACGAGCAGTACTTC
CDR3: CASSPSGTSGFYEQYF

V: TRBV6-5
J: TRBJ1-1
size: few
D: TRBD1
DNA: TGTGCCAGCAGTTTACAGGGGGCAAAGACTGAAGCTTTCTTT
CDR3: CASSLQGAKTEAFF

V: TRBV18
J: TRBJ2-7
size: once
D: TRBD1
DNA: TGTGCCAGCTCAACCGGGACAGGACTCTCCTACGAGCAGTACTTC
CDR3: CASSTGTGLSYEQYF

V: TRBV28
J: TRBJ2-3
size: .
D: TRBD1
DNA: TGTGCCAGCAGTTTTGAGGGGGCTAGCATGGAATCAGATACGCAGTATTTT
CDR3: CASSFEGASMESDTQYF

V: TRBV11-3
J: TRBJ2-1
size: .
D: TRBD2
DNA: TGTGCCAGCGGCCTTGGGGACGGTTCGGGGGGCAATGAGCAGTTCTTC
CDR3: CASGLGDGSGGNEQFF